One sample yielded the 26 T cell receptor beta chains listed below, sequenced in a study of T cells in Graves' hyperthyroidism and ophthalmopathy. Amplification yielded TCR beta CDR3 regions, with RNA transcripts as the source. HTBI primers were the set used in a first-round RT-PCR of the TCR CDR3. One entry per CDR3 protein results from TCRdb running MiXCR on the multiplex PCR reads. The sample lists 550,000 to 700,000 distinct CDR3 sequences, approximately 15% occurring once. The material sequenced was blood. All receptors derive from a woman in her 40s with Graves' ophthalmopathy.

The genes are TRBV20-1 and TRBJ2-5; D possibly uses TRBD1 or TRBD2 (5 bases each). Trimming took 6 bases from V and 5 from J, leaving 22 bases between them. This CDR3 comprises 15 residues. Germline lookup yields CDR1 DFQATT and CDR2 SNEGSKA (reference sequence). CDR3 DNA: TGCAGTGCGAGCTTCCCGGGACCTCAACGGGAGACCCAGTACTTC. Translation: CSASFPGPQRETQYF.

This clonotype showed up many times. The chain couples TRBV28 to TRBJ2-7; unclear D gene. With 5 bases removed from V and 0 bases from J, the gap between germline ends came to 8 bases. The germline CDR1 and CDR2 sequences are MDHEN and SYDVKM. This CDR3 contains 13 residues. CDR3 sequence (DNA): TGTGCCAGCAGTGGCCACAGCTCCTACGAGCAGTACTTC. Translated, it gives CASSGHSSYEQYF.

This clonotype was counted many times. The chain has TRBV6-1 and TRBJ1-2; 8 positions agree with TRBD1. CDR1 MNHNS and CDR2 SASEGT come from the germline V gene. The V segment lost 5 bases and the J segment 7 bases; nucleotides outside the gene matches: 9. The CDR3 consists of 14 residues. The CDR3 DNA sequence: TGTGCCAGCAGTCAGGACAGGGATGTAGGTGGCTACACCTTC. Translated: CASSQDRDVGGYTF.

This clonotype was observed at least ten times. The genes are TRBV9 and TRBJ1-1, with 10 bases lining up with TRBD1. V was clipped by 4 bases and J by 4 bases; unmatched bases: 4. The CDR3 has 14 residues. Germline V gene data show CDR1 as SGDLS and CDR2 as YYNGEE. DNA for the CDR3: TGTGCCAGCAGCCCCTGGGACAGGGGCACTGAAGCTTTCTTT. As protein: CASSPWDRGTEAFF.

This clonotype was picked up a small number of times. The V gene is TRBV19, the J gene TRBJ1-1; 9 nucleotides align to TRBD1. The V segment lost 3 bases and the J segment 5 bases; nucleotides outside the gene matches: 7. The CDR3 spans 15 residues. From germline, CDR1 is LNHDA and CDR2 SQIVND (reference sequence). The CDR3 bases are TGTGCCAGTAGTATGCTACAGGGGGCAGGGACTGAAGCTTTCTTT. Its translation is CASSMLQGAGTEAFF.

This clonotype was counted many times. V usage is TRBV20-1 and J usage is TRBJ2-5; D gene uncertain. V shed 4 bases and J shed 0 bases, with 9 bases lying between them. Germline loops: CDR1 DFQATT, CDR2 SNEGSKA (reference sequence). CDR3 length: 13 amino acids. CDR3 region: CSATKENQETQYF. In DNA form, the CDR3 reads TGCAGTGCTACCAAAGAAAACCAAGAGACCCAGTACTTC.

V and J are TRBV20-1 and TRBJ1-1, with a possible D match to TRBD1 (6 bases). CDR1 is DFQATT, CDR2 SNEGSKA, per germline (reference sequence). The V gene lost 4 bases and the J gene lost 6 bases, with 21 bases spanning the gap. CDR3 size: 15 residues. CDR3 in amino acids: CSAKPQGIVNSEAFF. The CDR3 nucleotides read TGCAGTGCTAAGCCACAGGGAATTGTAAACTCTGAAGCTTTCTTT.

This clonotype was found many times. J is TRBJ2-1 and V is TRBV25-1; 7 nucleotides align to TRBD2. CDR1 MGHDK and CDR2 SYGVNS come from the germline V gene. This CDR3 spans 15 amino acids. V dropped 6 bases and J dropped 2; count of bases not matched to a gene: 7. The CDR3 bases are TGTGCCAGCAGGGAAACTAGCGAGACCTACAATGAGCAGTTCTTC. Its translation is CASRETSETYNEQFF.

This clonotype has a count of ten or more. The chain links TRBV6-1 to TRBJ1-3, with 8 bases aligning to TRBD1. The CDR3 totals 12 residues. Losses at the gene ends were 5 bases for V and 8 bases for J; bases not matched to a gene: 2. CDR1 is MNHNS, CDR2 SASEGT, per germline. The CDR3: CASSKGQDTIYF. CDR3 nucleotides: TGTGCCAGCAGTAAGGGACAGGACACCATATATTTT.

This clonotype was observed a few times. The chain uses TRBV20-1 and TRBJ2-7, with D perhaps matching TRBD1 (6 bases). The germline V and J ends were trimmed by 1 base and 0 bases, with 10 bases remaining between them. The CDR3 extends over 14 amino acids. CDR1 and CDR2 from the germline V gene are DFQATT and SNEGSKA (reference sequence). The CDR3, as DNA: TGCAGTGCTAGAGCGGGACATAGCTCCTACGAGCAGTACTTC. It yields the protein CSARAGHSSYEQYF.

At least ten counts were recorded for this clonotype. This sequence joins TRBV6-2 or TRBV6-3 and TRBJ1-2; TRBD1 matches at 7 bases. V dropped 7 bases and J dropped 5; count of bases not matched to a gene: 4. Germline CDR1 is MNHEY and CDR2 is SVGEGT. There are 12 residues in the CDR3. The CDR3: CASKLQGYGYTF. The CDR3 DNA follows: TGTGCCAGCAAGCTACAGGGGTATGGCTACACCTTC.

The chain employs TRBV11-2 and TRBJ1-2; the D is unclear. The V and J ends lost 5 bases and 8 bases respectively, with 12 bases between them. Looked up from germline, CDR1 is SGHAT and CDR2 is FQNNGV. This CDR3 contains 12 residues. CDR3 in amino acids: CASSSSVWGYTF. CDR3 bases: TGTGCCAGCAGCAGTTCTGTGTGGGGCTACACCTTC.

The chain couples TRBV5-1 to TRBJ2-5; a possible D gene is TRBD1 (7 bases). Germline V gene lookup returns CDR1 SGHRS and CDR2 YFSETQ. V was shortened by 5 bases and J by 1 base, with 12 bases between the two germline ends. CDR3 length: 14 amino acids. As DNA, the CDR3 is TGCGCCAGCAGGCAGGGGGGCGGCCAAGAGACCCAGTACTTC. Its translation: CASRQGGGQETQYF. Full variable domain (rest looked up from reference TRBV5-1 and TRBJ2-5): KAGVTQTPRYLIKTRGQQVTLSCSPISGHRSVSWYQQTPGQGLQFLFEYFSETQRNKGNFPGRFSGRQFSNSRSEMNVSTLELGDSALYLCASRQGGGQETQYFGPGTRLLVL.

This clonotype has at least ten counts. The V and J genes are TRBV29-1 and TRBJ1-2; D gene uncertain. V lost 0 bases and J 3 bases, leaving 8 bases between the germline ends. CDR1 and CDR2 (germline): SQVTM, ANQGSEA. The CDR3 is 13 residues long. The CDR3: CSVEDADDYGYTF. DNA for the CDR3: TGCAGCGTTGAAGATGCAGACGACTATGGCTACACCTTC.

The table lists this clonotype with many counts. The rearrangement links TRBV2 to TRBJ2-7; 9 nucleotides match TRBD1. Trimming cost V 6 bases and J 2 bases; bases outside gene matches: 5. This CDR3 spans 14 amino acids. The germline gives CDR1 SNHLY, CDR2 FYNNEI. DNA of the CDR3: TGTGCCAGCAGCGCCGGGACAGGGCCCTACGAGCAGTACTTC. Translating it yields CASSAGTGPYEQYF.

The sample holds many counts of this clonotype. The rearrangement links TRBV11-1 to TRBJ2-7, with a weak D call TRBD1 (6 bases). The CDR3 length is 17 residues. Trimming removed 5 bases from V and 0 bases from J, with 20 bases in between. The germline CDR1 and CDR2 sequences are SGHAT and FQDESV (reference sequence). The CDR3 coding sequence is TGTGCCAGCAGCCTACCCGTCAGGGGTGGGGTCTCCTACGAGCAGTACTTC. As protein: CASSLPVRGGVSYEQYF. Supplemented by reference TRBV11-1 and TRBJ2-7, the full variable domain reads EAEVAQSPRYKITEKSQAVAFWCDPISGHATLYWYRQILGQGPELLVQFQDESVVDDSQLPKDRFSAERLKGVDSTLKIQPAELGDSAMYLCASSLPVRGGVSYEQYFGPGTRLTVT.

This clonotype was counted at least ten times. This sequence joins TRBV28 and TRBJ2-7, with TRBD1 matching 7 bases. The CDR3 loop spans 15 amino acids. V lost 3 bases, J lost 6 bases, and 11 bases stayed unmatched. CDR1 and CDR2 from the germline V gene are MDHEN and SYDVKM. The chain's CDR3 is CASSLGQTVLGEQYF. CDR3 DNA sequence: TGTGCCAGCAGTTTGGGACAGACAGTATTGGGCGAGCAGTACTTC.

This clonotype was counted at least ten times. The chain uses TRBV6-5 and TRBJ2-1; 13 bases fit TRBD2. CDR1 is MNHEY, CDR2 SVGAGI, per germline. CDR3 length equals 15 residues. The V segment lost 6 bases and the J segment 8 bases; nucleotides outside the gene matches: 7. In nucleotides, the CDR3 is TGTGCCAGCAGCCACGGGACTAGCGGGATCGATGAGCAGTTCTTC. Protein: CASSHGTSGIDEQFF.

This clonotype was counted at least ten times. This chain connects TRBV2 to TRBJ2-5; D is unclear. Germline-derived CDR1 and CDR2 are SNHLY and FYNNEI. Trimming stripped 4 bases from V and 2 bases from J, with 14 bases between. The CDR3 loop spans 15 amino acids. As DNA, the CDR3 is TGTGCCAGCAGTGCCTTGGCTGCAGAACAAGAGACCCAGTACTTC. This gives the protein CASSALAAEQETQYF.

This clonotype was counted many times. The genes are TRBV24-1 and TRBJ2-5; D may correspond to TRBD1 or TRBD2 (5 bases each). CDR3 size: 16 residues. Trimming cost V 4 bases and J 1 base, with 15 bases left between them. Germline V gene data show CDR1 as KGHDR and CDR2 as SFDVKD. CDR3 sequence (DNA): TGTGCCACCAGTGACCCACGGGGCACGGGCCAAGAGACCCAGTACTTC. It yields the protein CATSDPRGTGQETQYF.

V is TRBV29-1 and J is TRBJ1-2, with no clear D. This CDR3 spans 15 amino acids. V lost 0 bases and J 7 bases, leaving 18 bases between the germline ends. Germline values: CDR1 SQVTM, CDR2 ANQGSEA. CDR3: CSVEDLYVEGSGYTF. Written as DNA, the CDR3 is TGCAGCGTTGAAGATCTCTACGTGGAGGGAAGTGGCTACACCTTC.

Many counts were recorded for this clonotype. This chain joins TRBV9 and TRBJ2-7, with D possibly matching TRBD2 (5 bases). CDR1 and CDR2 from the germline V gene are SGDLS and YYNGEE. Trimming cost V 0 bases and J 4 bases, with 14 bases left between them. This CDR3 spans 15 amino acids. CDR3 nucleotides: TGTGCCAGCAGCGTAGGGAGGAACAGCGTTTACGAGCAGTACTTC. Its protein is CASSVGRNSVYEQYF.

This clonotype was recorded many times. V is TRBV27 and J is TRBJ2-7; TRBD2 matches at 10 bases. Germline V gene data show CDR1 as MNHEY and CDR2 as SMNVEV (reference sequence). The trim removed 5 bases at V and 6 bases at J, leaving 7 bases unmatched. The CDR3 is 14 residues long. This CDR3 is CASSALAGAREQYF. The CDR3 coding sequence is TGTGCCAGCAGTGCTCTAGCGGGAGCACGCGAGCAGTACTTC.

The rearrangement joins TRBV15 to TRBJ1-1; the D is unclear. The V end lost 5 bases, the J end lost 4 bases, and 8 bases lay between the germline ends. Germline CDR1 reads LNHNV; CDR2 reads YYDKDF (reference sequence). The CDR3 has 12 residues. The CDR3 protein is CATSGRGTEAFF. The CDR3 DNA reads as TGTGCCACCAGCGGACGGGGCACTGAAGCTTTCTTT.

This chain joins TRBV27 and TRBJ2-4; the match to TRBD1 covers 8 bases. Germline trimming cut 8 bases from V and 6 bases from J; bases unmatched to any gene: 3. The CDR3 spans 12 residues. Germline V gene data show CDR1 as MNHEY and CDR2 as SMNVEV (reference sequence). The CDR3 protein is CASGQGGNIQYF. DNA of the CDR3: TGTGCCAGCGGACAGGGCGGAAACATTCAGTACTTC.

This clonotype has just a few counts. CDR3 amino acids: CASSPRATDTQYF. The CDR3 bases are TGCGCCAGCAGCCCGAGGGCCACAGATACGCAGTATTTT. This chain connects TRBV5-1 to TRBJ2-3; D is possibly TRBD2 (5 bases). Germline V CDR1 and CDR2: SGHRS, YFSETQ. With 4 bases removed from V and 2 bases from J, the gap between germline ends came to 8 bases. CDR3 length equals 13 residues.